This entry concerns a single T cell receptor (beta chain). The germline gives CDR1 ENHRY, CDR2 SYGVKD. Trimming left V 1 base short and J 4 bases short, with 8 bases between. The CDR3 is 14 residues long. The data were taken from a study of blood T cell repertoires in COVID-19. About the study: The origin of the acute and convalescent COVID-19 samples was the United States, Italy and Spain. The analysed material was cDNA or gDNA that came from T cells, B-cell-depleted T cells, or PBMCs.

Authors' analysis steps: Nucleated cell number was recorded as an estimate derived from reference gene primer amplification. Produced via immunoSEQ multiplex PCR; TCRdb's table is partial and in-frame only. V and J calls and clone size come straight from that table; D and trimming were deduced from the DNA. Among 200,000 to 250,000 clones, roughly 84% were seen once, and the ten largest hold approximately 2.9%. Sequences were obtained from peripheral blood. The sequence was collected from a young woman who had recovered from COVID-19. The chain is built from TRBV10-3 and TRBJ1-5; D might be TRBD1 (6 bases). CDR3 amino acids: CAISEYRVNQPQHF. For the CDR3, the DNA is TGTGCCATCAGTGAGTACAGGGTAAATCAGCCCCAGCATTTT.